The table lists the clone carrying this TCR beta chain with a few counts. These data are taken from a study of T cells in Graves' hyperthyroidism and ophthalmopathy. Using RNA transcripts as the source, TCR beta CDR3 regions were amplified. The study used the HTBI primer set for a first-round RT-PCR of the TCR CDR3. In TCRdb, the multiplex PCR reads were re-called with MiXCR into one record per CDR3 protein. Altogether about 200,000 distinct CDR3 sequences are present, about a sixth being singletons, with the ten largest covering 53%. Germline V gene sequence: CDR1 LNHDA, CDR2 SQIVND (reference sequence). The V segment lost 5 bases and the J segment 4 bases; nucleotides outside the gene matches: 5. This CDR3 is built from 14 residues.

The rearrangement joins TRBV19 to TRBJ1-5; 7 bases are shared with TRBD1. Sample: blood. The origin of this receptor is a woman in her forties or fifties with Graves' hyperthyroidism. For the CDR3, the DNA is TGTGCCAGTAGTGCCCAACAGGGGAATCAGCCCCAGCATTTT. This translates into CASSAQQGNQPQHF.